This T cell receptor (beta chain) originates from a study of CXCR3-negative and CXCR3-positive naive CD8 T cells. Study-wide context: Roughly 1.5 +/- 0.3 million TRB reads came from each library, giving some 150 million in total.

In preparing the TRB cDNA libraries, 5' RACE with UMI labels was used. TCRdb reprocessed the 5' RACE reads, keeping one entry per CDR3 protein, no DNA. The listing records roughly 110,000 distinct CDR3 sequences. Germline V gene sequence: CDR1 SEHNR, CDR2 FQNEAQ (reference sequence). CDR3 length: 14 residues. Broader study findings: TRBV-TRBJ usage matched between naive CXCR3-negative and CXCR3-positive cells but not between memory cells. Compared with CXCR3-negative naive cells, CXCR3-positive naive cells showed more hydrophobic TRB CDR3s. Memory CD8+ cells had much lower diversity, and both naive subsets had comparably high diversity.

Worth noting for this clonotype: Its matching antigen is unknown.

The sequence was obtained from a human donor in good health. Some clones in this sample may be carry-over from other donors' samples. Sequences were obtained from naive CXCR3+ CD8+ T cells from blood. Subset noted: CD45RO-CCR7+CD27+CD95- naive CD8+ T cells expressing CXCR3 (TNR3+). This chain connects TRBV7-9 to TRBJ2-1; the D gene TCRdb calls, TRBD1, cannot be checked with no DNA. CDR3 sequence reads: CASSPRGSFNEQFF.